This passage covers 32 T cell receptor beta chains from one sample sequenced in a study of STAT3 mutations in large granular lymphocyte leukemia. Study-level results: At least one immunodominant TCR beta clonotype appeared in every T-cell large granular lymphocyte leukemia patient.

Generated by immunoSEQ multiplex PCR, the TCRdb table keeps only in-frame clones and is missing some. In the table there are tens of thousands of clones, roughly three quarters of which are singletons. These receptors have no known antigen. The material sequenced was PBMCs. The source of these receptors is a human donor with T large granular lymphocyte leukemia. Some clones in this sample may be carry-over from other donors' samples.

The chain couples TRBV7-9 to TRBJ2-1, with a possible D match to TRBD1 (5 bases). This CDR3 has 14 amino acids. CDR1 and CDR2 (germline): SEHNR, FQNEAQ (reference sequence). Trimming pared 8 bases from V and 4 bases from J, leaving 15 bases between. The CDR3 here is CASSRGAVYNEQFF. CDR3 nucleotide sequence: TGTGCCAGCTCCCGTGGGGCAGTGTACAATGAGCAGTTCTTC.

This clone was seen once. The V and J genes are TRBV9 and TRBJ2-1, with TRBD2 matching 8 bases. The V segment lost 3 bases and the J segment 10 bases; nucleotides outside the gene matches: 15. The germline CDR1 and CDR2 sequences are SGDLS and YYNGEE. This CDR3 region has 16 residues. The CDR3 is CASSGPGLGVLGEQFF. DNA of the CDR3: TGTGCCAGCAGCGGCCCGGGACTAGGGGTCCTCGGGGAGCAGTTCTTC. The whole variable domain, remainder taken from reference TRBV9 and TRBJ2-1, is DSGVTQTPKHLITATGQRVTLRCSPRSGDLSVYWYQQSLDQGLQFLIQYYNGEERAKGNILERFSAQQFPDLHSELNLSSLELGDSALYFCASSGPGLGVLGEQFFGPGTRLTVL.

V usage is TRBV21-1 and J usage is TRBJ2-4. TRBV21-1 is described as a pseudogene. CDR3 length equals 20 residues. The CDR3 DNA sequence: TGTGCCAGCAGCAAAGCCCGACCGGCACGCCGCTGTGGGGCCAAAAACATTCAGTACTTC. The encoded protein is CASSKARPARRCGAKNIQYF.

CDR3 amino acids: CASSWREETQYF. The CDR3, as DNA: TGTGCCAGCAGCTGGAGGGAAGAGACCCAGTACTTC. The chain recombines TRBV7-9 with TRBJ2-5; D possibly corresponds to TRBD2 (6 bases). From germline, CDR1 is SEHNR and CDR2 FQNEAQ (reference sequence). CDR3 length: 12 amino acids. V was cut by 4 bases and J by 3 bases, with 6 bases left in between.

This clone was seen more than once but under ten times. The V call is TRBV7-2, the J call TRBJ1-1; unclear D gene. The germline CDR1 and CDR2 sequences are SGHTA and FQGNSA. The ends were cut back, 1 base at V and 7 bases at J, with 16 bases in the middle. CDR3 length: 15 amino acids. In DNA, the CDR3 is TGTGCCAGCAGCTTAGAGGCCAGAATGGGGAGTGAAGCTTTCTTT. It yields the protein CASSLEARMGSEAFF.

This clone was observed a handful of times. The rearrangement links TRBV6-5 to TRBJ1-2; a possible D gene is TRBD1 (5 bases). Trimming took 8 bases from V and 7 from J, leaving 14 bases between them. The CDR3 runs to 12 residues. Looked up from germline, CDR1 is MNHEY and CDR2 is SVGAGI. The CDR3 region is CASSAGRVGYTF. In DNA form, the CDR3 reads TGTGCCAGCTCGGCAGGGCGTGTTGGCTACACCTTC.

The rearrangement joins TRBV15 to TRBJ2-7; possible D gene TRBD1, 5 bases. Germline V gene sequence: CDR1 LNHNV, CDR2 YYDKDF (reference sequence). Trimming took off 0 bases at V and 3 bases at J, with 12 bases between the two ends. This CDR3 has 15 amino acids. In DNA, the CDR3 is TGTGCCACCAGCAGAGACGGCAGGGAATTCTACGAGCAGTACTTC. It codes for CATSRDGREFYEQYF.

The V and J genes are TRBV30 and TRBJ1-6, with 10 nucleotides matching TRBD1. CDR3 length: 15 amino acids. The V gene's germline CDR1 is GTSNPN and CDR2 SVGIG (reference sequence). V was pared by 3 bases and J by 9 bases, with 8 bases of the junction left unmatched. DNA of the CDR3: TGTGCCTGGAGATCAGGACAGGGGGTTGGTTCACCCCTCCACTTT. Protein: CAWRSGQGVGSPLHF.

The table lists this clone with a few counts. The chain uses TRBV9 and TRBJ1-6; D gene ambiguous. The CDR3 sequence is 13 residues long. V lost 2 bases and J lost 10, with 10 bases in between. The germline V gene has CDR1 SGDLS and CDR2 YYNGEE. The CDR3 DNA reads as TGTGCCAGCAGCGTCGTCCCCAGCTCACCCCTCCACTTT. This gives the protein CASSVVPSSPLHF.

CDR3 in amino acids: CASSLQGGDNQPQHF. Written as DNA, the CDR3 is TGTGCCAGCTCCCTCCAGGGAGGAGACAATCAGCCCCAGCATTTT. The V call is TRBV18, the J call TRBJ1-5, with D possibly TRBD1 on 5 matching bases. The CDR3 has 15 residues. V was pared by 6 bases and J by 3 bases, with 15 bases between. Germline V gene lookup returns CDR1 KGHSH and CDR2 LQKENI.

This sequence joins TRBV6-6 and TRBJ2-5, with D perhaps matching TRBD1 (6 bases). The CDR3 sequence is 14 residues long. Germline V gene sequence: CDR1 MNHNY, CDR2 SVGAGI (reference sequence). The V end lost 6 bases, the J end lost 0 bases, and 11 bases lay between the germline ends. CDR3 residues: CASSWDTYQETQYF. CDR3 nucleotide sequence: TGTGCCAGCAGCTGGGACACTTACCAAGAGACCCAGTACTTC.

CDR3 in DNA: TGTGCCTGGGCCCTTAGGGACGGGGCCACAGATACGCAGTATTTT. Protein product: CAWALRDGATDTQYF. The chain employs TRBV30 and TRBJ2-3, with D perhaps matching TRBD1 or TRBD2 (5 bases each). The germline V gene encodes CDR1 GTSNPN and CDR2 SVGIG (reference sequence). The CDR3 runs 15 residues. V lost 5 bases and J 2 bases, leaving 17 bases between the germline ends. Full variable domain (outside the CDR3, taken from reference TRBV30 and TRBJ2-3): SQTIHQWPATLVQPVGSPLSLECTVEGTSNPNLYWYRQAAGRGLQLLFYSVGIGQISSEVPQNLSASRPQDRQFILSSKKLLLSDSGFYLCAWALRDGATDTQYFGPGTRLTVL.

The chain is built from TRBV28 and TRBJ1-2; TRBD1 matches at 7 bases. The CDR3 is 20 residues long. The V gene end was trimmed by 6 bases and the J gene end by 4 bases; junction bases not matched to a gene: 26. From germline, CDR1 is MDHEN and CDR2 SYDVKM. The CDR3 DNA reads TGTGCCAGCAGCCACTACCCCGGCCGACAGGGACCGGAACGGTTCTATGGCTACACCTTC. Translating it yields CASSHYPGRQGPERFYGYTF.

This clone was detected only a few times. V and J are TRBV19 and TRBJ1-6; tentative D call: TRBD1 (6 bases). From germline, CDR1 is LNHDA and CDR2 SQIVND (reference sequence). V was pared by 3 bases and J by 7 bases, with 10 bases between. The CDR3 sequence is 14 residues long. The DNA of the CDR3 is TGTGCCAGTAGTATTGGACAGAAAAATTCACCCCTCCACTTT. This encodes CASSIGQKNSPLHF. The whole variable domain, remainder taken from reference TRBV19 and TRBJ1-6, is DGGITQSPKYLFRKEGQNVTLSCEQNLNHDAMYWYRQDPGQGLRLIYYSQIVNDFQKGDIAEGYSVSREKKESFPLTVTSAQKNPTAFYLCASSIGQKNSPLHFGNGTRLTVT.

This chain connects TRBV5-6 to TRBJ2-7; 9 bases fit TRBD1. The CDR3 length is 15 residues. The germline V gene encodes CDR1 SGHDT and CDR2 YYEEEE. V dropped 0 bases and J dropped 3; count of bases not matched to a gene: 4. CDR3: CASSLAGTGSYEQYF. DNA of the CDR3: TGTGCCAGCAGCTTGGCCGGGACAGGGAGCTACGAGCAGTACTTC.

The rearrangement uses TRBV28 and TRBJ2-7, with TRBD2 matching over 10 bases. The CDR3 sequence is 16 residues long. The germline gives CDR1 MDHEN, CDR2 SYDVKM. The V and J ends lost 4 bases and 2 bases, in that order; junction bases with no gene match: 8. This chain's CDR3 is CASSSSKSGGAYEQYV. The CDR3 DNA follows: TGTGCCAGCAGTTCGTCAAAGAGCGGGGGGGCCTACGAGCAGTACGTC.

The V gene is TRBV7-2, the J gene TRBJ1-2; D unclear. The CDR3 totals 14 residues. Trimming took 5 bases from V and 6 from J, leaving 16 bases between them. Germline CDR1 reads SGHTA; CDR2 reads FQGNSA. The CDR3 here is CASSPLGLANGYTF. CDR3 coding DNA: TGTGCCAGCAGCCCCCTAGGCCTAGCGAATGGCTACACCTTC.

The chain joins TRBV28 to TRBJ2-2, with unresolved D. The CDR3 is made up of 12 amino acids. Trimming pared 7 bases from V and 6 bases from J, leaving 9 bases between. From germline, CDR1 is MDHEN and CDR2 SYDVKM. CDR3 nucleotide sequence: TGTGCCAGCAAGAGTGGTCCCGGGGAGCTGTTTTTT. Translated, it gives CASKSGPGELFF.

V is TRBV5-1 and J is TRBJ2-5; D not certain. CDR1 and CDR2 (germline): SGHRS, YFSETQ. The CDR3 has 15 residues. V was cut by 0 bases and J by 4 bases, with 13 bases left in between. The CDR3: CASSLDPAVRETQYF. Written as DNA, the CDR3 is TGCGCCAGCAGCTTGGACCCGGCGGTACGAGAGACCCAGTACTTC.

CDR3 protein: CATSRDRVLTYGYTF. The DNA for the CDR3 is TGTGCCACCAGCAGAGACAGGGTTTTGACCTATGGCTACACCTTC. The chain recombines TRBV15 with TRBJ1-2; the D gene is possibly TRBD1 (5 bases). The CDR3 is 15 amino acids. CDR1 and CDR2 (germline): LNHNV, YYDKDF (reference sequence). V was cut by 0 bases and J by 4 bases, with 12 bases left in between.

The genes are TRBV27 and TRBJ1-2; D unresolved. The germline V gene has CDR1 MNHEY and CDR2 SMNVEV (reference sequence). The CDR3 length is 13 residues. V dropped 3 bases and J dropped 7 bases, with 12 bases sitting between them. For the CDR3, the DNA is TGTGCCAGCAGTTTTGGGGATCTGACTGGCTACACCTTC. Translated, it gives CASSFGDLTGYTF.

The genes are TRBV28 and TRBJ1-3; a possible D gene is TRBD1 (5 bases). Trimming pared 1 base from V and 4 bases from J, leaving 17 bases between. The CDR3 loop spans 17 amino acids. Germline lookup yields CDR1 MDHEN and CDR2 SYDVKM. The CDR3 here is CASSLSGVRRSGNTIYF. In DNA form, the CDR3 reads TGTGCCAGCAGTTTATCGGGGGTCAGAAGGTCGGGAAACACCATATATTTT.

The chain carries TRBV19 and TRBJ1-5; D gene unclear. The CDR3 spans 18 residues. Per the germline V gene, CDR1 is LNHDA and CDR2 is SQIVND (reference sequence). With 2 bases removed from V and 0 bases from J, the gap between germline ends came to 17 bases. For the CDR3, the DNA is TGTGCCAGTAGTATATCCCCGTGGAGGACTTTTAGCAATCAGCCCCAGCATTTT. As protein: CASSISPWRTFSNQPQHF.

The rearrangement joins TRBV30 to TRBJ1-5; 9 bases match TRBD1. CDR3 size: 15 residues. V gave up 1 base and J gave up 7 bases; unmatched junction bases: 8. CDR1 GTSNPN and CDR2 SVGIG come from the germline V gene (reference sequence). CDR3 in amino acids: CAWSGGTGGQQPQHF. The CDR3 DNA sequence: TGTGCCTGGAGTGGGGGCACAGGGGGCCAACAGCCCCAGCATTTT.

This clone was observed a few times. V and J are TRBV6-5 and TRBJ2-1; the match to TRBD1 covers 12 bases. Germline CDR1 is MNHEY and CDR2 is SVGAGI. Trimming at V came to 6 bases and at J to 9 bases, leaving 9 bases not matched to a gene. The CDR3 is made up of 15 amino acids. CDR3 nucleotide sequence: TGTGCCAGCAGCTCCGGGACAGGGGGCGTCGGTGAGCAGTTCTTC. Protein: CASSSGTGGVGEQFF.

The chain has TRBV10-2 and TRBJ2-1; possible D gene TRBD2, 5 bases. CDR3 length: 14 amino acids. V lost 6 bases to trimming and J lost 8 bases, with 17 bases between them. Germline CDR1 WSHSY, CDR2 SAAADI. CDR3 DNA sequence: TGCGCCAGCAGACTCTCGGGGAACTCGGATGAGCAGTTCTTC. It translates to CASRLSGNSDEQFF.

The rearrangement joins TRBV28 to TRBJ2-7; TRBD1 agrees at 10 bases. Germline-derived CDR1 and CDR2 are MDHEN and SYDVKM. The CDR3 runs to 17 residues. V lost 5 bases to trimming and J lost 3 bases; unmatched junction nucleotides: 13. CDR3 nucleotides: TGTGCCAGCAGTACCTCAGTATTGGGACAGGGGAACTACGAGCAGTACGTC. As protein: CASSTSVLGQGNYEQYV.

The chain carries TRBV30 and TRBJ1-2; D possibly corresponds to TRBD1 (5 bases). The CDR3 extends over 12 amino acids. V was pared by 8 bases and J by 3 bases, with 13 bases between. In germline, CDR1 is GTSNPN, CDR2 SVGIG (reference sequence). The CDR3, as DNA: TGTGCCCGACAGACGGACTACTATGGCTACACCTTC. Amino acid sequence: CARQTDYYGYTF.

V usage is TRBV5-5 and J usage is TRBJ1-5; tentatively, D is TRBD1 (5 bases). Germline lookup yields CDR1 SGHKS and CDR2 YYEKEE (reference sequence). V was clipped by 0 bases and J by 1 base, with 11 bases between them. This CDR3 region has 16 residues. The CDR3 loop is CASSLVGASSNQPQHF. CDR3 nucleotides: TGTGCCAGCAGCTTGGTAGGGGCGTCGAGCAATCAGCCCCAGCATTTT.

CDR3 region: CASSLQDSPQHF. The CDR3 nucleotides read TGTGCCAGCTCACTTCAGGATTCGCCCCAGCATTTT. The chain uses TRBV18 and TRBJ1-5; no definite D call. CDR1 is KGHSH, CDR2 LQKENI, per germline. CDR3 length: 12 residues. The V end lost 4 bases, the J end lost 9 bases, and 10 bases lay between the germline ends.

Only one count was recorded for this clone. As DNA, the CDR3 is TGTGCCAGTAGTTTACAGGGGATCCCTCATTTCTCTGGGGCCAACGTCCTGACTTTC. Amino acids: CASSLQGIPHFSGANVLTF. The rearrangement uses TRBV19 and TRBJ2-6; TRBD1 agrees at 7 bases. Germline V gene sequence: CDR1 LNHDA, CDR2 SQIVND (reference sequence). Losses at the gene ends were 5 bases for V and 0 bases for J; bases not matched to a gene: 13. CDR3 size: 19 residues.

The CDR3 DNA reads TGTGCCAGTAGTAGGGGGGAGAGTGCAGAGCAGTACGTC. It specifies CASSRGESAEQYV. This sequence joins TRBV19 and TRBJ2-7; the D gene is possibly TRBD2 (6 bases). The CDR3 consists of 13 residues. V was shortened by 4 bases and J by 7 bases, with 14 bases between the two germline ends. Germline V lookup: CDR1 LNHDA, CDR2 SQIVND (reference sequence).